The 27 T cell receptor beta chains below were found in one sample sequenced in a study of cytomegalovirus exposure and HLA in healthy donors. Here immunoSEQ multiplex PCR was the method, and the copy in TCRdb shows in-frame clones only, minus some. Of over 150,000 clones in the sample, 80% to 85% were seen once. Sequencing was done on a sample of PBMCs. All receptors derive from a woman between 18 and 30 years old in good health and CMV-seropositive.

This chain connects TRBV5-4 to TRBJ1-2; TRBD1 might be the D (5 bases). V was clipped by 0 bases and J by 0 bases, with 12 bases between them. The germline V gene encodes CDR1 SGHNT and CDR2 YYREEE (reference sequence). This CDR3 region has 16 residues. This CDR3 reads CASSLAKRGANYGYTF. CDR3 in DNA: TGTGCCAGCAGCTTGGCCAAGCGGGGGGCTAACTATGGCTACACCTTC.

This sequence joins TRBV5-4 and TRBJ2-3, with a tentative D call TRBD2 (5 bases). Germline V gene sequence: CDR1 SGHNT, CDR2 YYREEE (reference sequence). Trimming took 1 base from V and 13 from J, leaving 13 bases between them. The CDR3 consists of 12 residues. The CDR3 region has the DNA TGTGCCAGCAGCTTGTACCGGCTGGGAGAGTATTTT. It yields the protein CASSLYRLGEYF.

V gene TRBV19 combines with J gene TRBJ1-3; TRBD1 might be the D (6 bases). The V gene lost 10 bases and the J gene lost 1 base, with 26 bases spanning the gap. This CDR3 contains 18 residues. Germline CDR1 and CDR2: LNHDA and SQIVND (reference sequence). CDR3: CATGEGHLPRWSGNTIYF. The CDR3 DNA reads TGTGCCACAGGGGAGGGACACCTCCCACGCTGGTCTGGAAACACCATATATTTT. The full variable domain, its missing parts supplied by reference TRBV19 and TRBJ1-3, is DGGITQSPKYLFRKEGQNVTLSCEQNLNHDAMYWYRQDPGQGLRLIYYSQIVNDFQKGDIAEGYSVSREKKESFPLTVTSAQKNPTAFYLCATGEGHLPRWSGNTIYFGEGSWLTVV.

CDR3 DNA sequence: TGTGCCAGCAGCCCCCCCGGGGGGGTCACAGATACGCAGTATTTT. This gives the protein CASSPPGGVTDTQYF. The chain links TRBV5-6 to TRBJ2-3; TRBD2 matches at 8 bases. With 4 bases clipped from V and 2 bases from J, the junction kept 6 bases outside the gene matches. This CDR3 has 15 amino acids. Germline V CDR1 and CDR2: SGHDT, YYEEEE. Full variable domain (remainder filled in from reference TRBV5-6 and TRBJ2-3): DAGVTQSPTHLIKTRGQQVTLRCSPKSGHDTVSWYQQALGQGPQFIFQYYEEEERQRGNFPDRFSGHQFPNYSSELNVNALLLGDSALYLCASSPPGGVTDTQYFGPGTRLTVL.

This rearrangement joins TRBV5-1 to TRBJ2-1; 10 nucleotides align to TRBD1. The CDR3 contains 14 residues. Looked up from germline, CDR1 is SGHRS and CDR2 is YFSETQ. Germline trimming cut 4 bases from V and 7 bases from J; bases unmatched to any gene: 5. The CDR3: CASSTRDRGNEQFF. The CDR3 DNA reads TGCGCCAGCAGCACCCGGGACAGGGGAAATGAGCAGTTCTTC.

The rearrangement joins TRBV5-1 to TRBJ1-2; maybe TRBD1 (5 bases). Trimming left V 1 base short and J 2 bases short, with 18 bases between. CDR1 is SGHRS and CDR2 is YFSETQ in the germline V gene. The CDR3 spans 17 residues. The CDR3 nucleotides read TGCGCCAGCAGCTTGACAAATACAGGATCTGGGAACTATGGCTACACCTTC. It yields the protein CASSLTNTGSGNYGYTF.

V gene TRBV7-9 combines with J gene TRBJ2-1, with 7 bases aligning to TRBD1. After removal of 5 bases from V and 4 bases from J, the junction contained 5 bases not matched to a gene. There are 14 residues in the CDR3. Germline V gene data show CDR1 as SEHNR and CDR2 as FQNEAQ (reference sequence). The CDR3 DNA reads as TGTGCCAGCAGCATAGGGACAGTTTACAATGAGCAGTTCTTC. Amino acids: CASSIGTVYNEQFF. Using reference TRBV7-9 and TRBJ2-1 for the parts outside the CDR3, the full variable domain is DTGVSQNPRHKITKRGQNVTFRCDPISEHNRLYWYRQTLGQGPEFLTYFQNEAQLEKSRLLSDRFSAERPKGSFSTLEIQRTEQGDSAMYLCASSIGTVYNEQFFGPGTRLTVL.

The V and J genes are TRBV7-2 and TRBJ2-3; D is uncertain. V lost 3 bases to trimming and J lost 5 bases, with 3 bases between them. CDR3 size: 11 residues. The germline CDR1 and CDR2 sequences are SGHTA and FQGNSA. CDR3 nucleotide sequence: TGTGCCAGCAGCTTCAAAGATACGCAGTATTTT. It yields the protein CASSFKDTQYF. Based on the CDR3 plus reference TRBV7-2 and TRBJ2-3, the full variable domain is GAGVSQSPSNKVTEKGKDVELRCDPISGHTALYWYRQSLGQGLEFLIYFQGNSAPDKSGLPSDRFSAERTGGSVSTLTIQRTQQEDSAVYLCASSFKDTQYFGPGTRLTVL.

V is TRBV9 and J is TRBJ2-1; D is uncertain. The CDR3 contains 12 residues. Germline V gene lookup returns CDR1 SGDLS and CDR2 YYNGEE. V was shortened by 4 bases and J by 7 bases, with 9 bases between the two germline ends. CDR3: CASSRHLNEQFF. CDR3 sequence (DNA): TGTGCCAGCAGCCGTCACTTGAATGAGCAGTTCTTC. Together with reference TRBV9 and TRBJ2-1, the CDR3 gives the full variable domain: DSGVTQTPKHLITATGQRVTLRCSPRSGDLSVYWYQQSLDQGLQFLIQYYNGEERAKGNILERFSAQQFPDLHSELNLSSLELGDSALYFCASSRHLNEQFFGPGTRLTVL.

The chain recombines TRBV7-2 with TRBJ1-5; tentatively, D is TRBD1 (6 bases). The CDR3 loop spans 15 amino acids. Per germline, CDR1 SGHTA and CDR2 FQGNSA. V was pared by 1 base and J by 1 base, with 8 bases between. CDR3 protein: CASSLGGQSNQPQHF. DNA of the CDR3: TGTGCCAGCAGCTTAGGCGGACAGAGCAATCAGCCCCAGCATTTT.

The rearrangement links TRBV7-9 to TRBJ1-2; maybe TRBD1 (6 bases). Germline values: CDR1 SEHNR, CDR2 FQNEAQ (reference sequence). This CDR3 spans 15 amino acids. Trimming removed 5 bases at V and 10 bases at J, with 23 bases between. The CDR3 coding sequence is TGTGCCAGCAGCCATCCCTACAGGGACGACATCGTCTACACCTTC. It translates to CASSHPYRDDIVYTF. The variable domain in full, with the rest retrieved from reference TRBV7-9 and TRBJ1-2, is DTGVSQNPRHKITKRGQNVTFRCDPISEHNRLYWYRQTLGQGPEFLTYFQNEAQLEKSRLLSDRFSAERPKGSFSTLEIQRTEQGDSAMYLCASSHPYRDDIVYTFGSGTRLTVV.

This chain uses TRBV7-9 with TRBJ2-1; tentative D call: TRBD1 (5 bases). The germline CDR1 and CDR2 sequences are SEHNR and FQNEAQ (reference sequence). This CDR3 region has 16 residues. Trimming pared 5 bases from V and 6 bases from J, leaving 20 bases between. The CDR3 protein is CASSRRGAGMGNEQFF. The CDR3 DNA sequence: TGTGCCAGCAGCCGCCGAGGTGCAGGGATGGGCAATGAGCAGTTCTTC.

J is TRBJ2-5 and V is TRBV11-2; 9 bases align to TRBD2. V lost 1 base and J lost 5; bases outside the gene matches: 5. Germline V gene data show CDR1 as SGHAT and CDR2 as FQNNGV. This CDR3 spans 15 amino acids. CDR3 in DNA: TGTGCCAGCAGCTTAGTAGGTGCGGGGGGGGAGACCCAGTACTTC. Its translation: CASSLVGAGGETQYF.

The chain is built from TRBV21-1 and TRBJ1-3; TRBD1, the table's D call, was not compared with the DNA. TRBV21-1 is classified as a pseudogene. The CDR3 consists of 15 residues. The DNA for the CDR3 is TGTGCCAGCAGCCCCTCGGTATCAGGCGGAAACACCATATATTTT. Translated: CASSPSVSGGNTIYF.

This chain joins TRBV7-3 and TRBJ2-4; a weak D match, TRBD2 (5 bases). CDR3 length: 14 residues. The germline gives CDR1 SGHTA, CDR2 FQGTGA. V was shortened by 4 bases and J by 0 bases, with 7 bases between the two germline ends. CDR3 coding DNA: TGTGCCAGCAGCTCCGGACTAGCCAAAAACATTCAGTACTTC. This codes for CASSSGLAKNIQYF.

The chain carries TRBV28 and TRBJ2-7, with D hard to call. The CDR3 extends over 13 amino acids. CDR1 is MDHEN and CDR2 is SYDVKM in the germline V gene. The V end was cut by 4 bases, the J end by 2 bases, with 9 bases between. This CDR3 is CASSSGSPYEQYF. The CDR3 DNA is TGTGCCAGCAGTTCAGGCAGTCCCTACGAGCAGTACTTC.

V gene TRBV21-1 combines with J gene TRBJ1-5. TRBV21-1 is assigned pseudogene status. The CDR3 extends over 18 amino acids. Written as DNA, the CDR3 is TGTGCCAGCAGCAAACTTGACGGGGATGCATATCCCAATCAGCCCCAGCATTTT. Translation gives CASSKLDGDAYPNQPQHF.

V and J are TRBV7-2 and TRBJ1-5, with D perhaps TRBD1 (5 bases). Germline V gene lookup returns CDR1 SGHTA and CDR2 FQGNSA. The length of the CDR3 is 15 residues. V dropped 5 bases and J dropped 1 base, with 12 bases sitting between them. The CDR3: CASSLGGLSNQPQHF. For the CDR3, the DNA is TGTGCCAGCAGCCTGGGGGGACTGAGCAATCAGCCCCAGCATTTT. Using reference TRBV7-2 and TRBJ1-5 for the parts outside the CDR3, the full variable domain is GAGVSQSPSNKVTEKGKDVELRCDPISGHTALYWYRQSLGQGLEFLIYFQGNSAPDKSGLPSDRFSAERTGGSVSTLTIQRTQQEDSAVYLCASSLGGLSNQPQHFGDGTRLSIL.

The chain recombines TRBV2 with TRBJ2-7, with 11 bases fitting TRBD2. J was trimmed by 6 bases and V by 4 bases; bases with no gene match: 5. Germline V gene lookup returns CDR1 SNHLY and CDR2 FYNNEI. The length of the CDR3 is 14 residues. CDR3 sequence: CASSADSGGAEQYF. CDR3 DNA: TGTGCCAGCAGTGCTGATAGCGGGGGGGCCGAGCAGTACTTC.

The chain has TRBV6-5 and TRBJ2-3; D unresolved. The germline V gene encodes CDR1 MNHEY and CDR2 SVGAGI. The V end lost 6 bases, the J end lost 2 bases, and 6 bases lay between the germline ends. The CDR3 runs 12 residues. CDR3 residues: CASSQNTDTQYF. The CDR3 DNA is TGTGCCAGCAGCCAGAACACAGATACGCAGTATTTT.

The V gene is TRBV2, the J gene TRBJ1-2; D remains ambiguous. The germline V gene encodes CDR1 SNHLY and CDR2 FYNNEI. CDR3 length equals 12 residues. V was trimmed by 7 bases and J by 13 bases, leaving 19 bases between them. In DNA, the CDR3 is TGTGCCAGCACACCGTATTATGAATCTAGCACCTTC. This encodes CASTPYYESSTF.

For the CDR3, the DNA is TGTGCCAGCAGTCCCCCGGGGGGAGGTGAAAAACTGTTTTTT. Its translation is CASSPPGGGEKLFF. The chain is built from TRBV2 and TRBJ1-4; TRBD1 might be the D (5 bases). Trimming took 5 bases from V and 7 from J, leaving 14 bases between them. The germline gives CDR1 SNHLY, CDR2 FYNNEI. This CDR3 comprises 14 residues.

This clone was counted only a few times. The chain uses TRBV18 and TRBJ1-4, with a tentative D call TRBD1 (5 bases). This CDR3 is built from 15 residues. Deletions cut 5 bases from V and 7 bases from J, with 17 bases between. The germline CDR1 and CDR2 sequences are KGHSH and LQKENI. CDR3 DNA: TGTGCCAGCTCATCTGACCAGGGTTCTCTTGAAAAACTGTTTTTT. Amino acid sequence: CASSSDQGSLEKLFF.

V and J are TRBV25-1 and TRBJ2-3; 10 positions match TRBD2. Trimming cost V 6 bases and J 5 bases; bases outside gene matches: 11. The germline V gene has CDR1 MGHDK and CDR2 SYGVNS. This CDR3 is built from 16 residues. The chain's CDR3 is CASREGSGGFGDTQYF. CDR3 DNA sequence: TGTGCCAGCAGAGAGGGTAGCGGGGGGTTCGGAGATACGCAGTATTTT.

V gene TRBV9 combines with J gene TRBJ1-3; tentative D call: TRBD1 (6 bases). CDR1 is SGDLS, CDR2 YYNGEE, per germline. The CDR3 is 15 residues long. V lost 3 bases and J lost 0, with 10 bases in between. The CDR3 region is CASSDGTTSGNTIYF. CDR3 bases: TGTGCCAGCAGCGATGGGACAACCTCTGGAAACACCATATATTTT.

This chain links TRBV27 with TRBJ1-2; TRBD1 matches at 9 bases. Unmatched junction bases numbered 2, after V lost 3 bases and J lost 6 bases. The germline V gene has CDR1 MNHEY and CDR2 SMNVEV (reference sequence). The CDR3 is 13 amino acids. The CDR3 DNA is TGTGCCAGCAGTTTTTGGGACAGGGATGGCTACACCTTC. As protein: CASSFWDRDGYTF.

V and J are TRBV2 and TRBJ1-1, with a tentative D call TRBD1 (6 bases). This CDR3 has 14 amino acids. Trimming took off 4 bases at V and 2 bases at J, with 11 bases between the two ends. Germline CDR1 and CDR2: SNHLY and FYNNEI. The CDR3 coding sequence is TGTGCCAGCAGTGTGGGGGCGGAAAACACTGAAGCTTTCTTT. Its translation is CASSVGAENTEAFF. The full variable domain, rest sourced from reference TRBV2 and TRBJ1-1, is EPEVTQTPSHQVTQMGQEVILRCVPISNHLYFYWYRQILGQKVEFLVSFYNNEISEKSEIFDDQFSVERPDGSNFTLKIRSTKLEDSAMYFCASSVGAENTEAFFGQGTRLTVV.